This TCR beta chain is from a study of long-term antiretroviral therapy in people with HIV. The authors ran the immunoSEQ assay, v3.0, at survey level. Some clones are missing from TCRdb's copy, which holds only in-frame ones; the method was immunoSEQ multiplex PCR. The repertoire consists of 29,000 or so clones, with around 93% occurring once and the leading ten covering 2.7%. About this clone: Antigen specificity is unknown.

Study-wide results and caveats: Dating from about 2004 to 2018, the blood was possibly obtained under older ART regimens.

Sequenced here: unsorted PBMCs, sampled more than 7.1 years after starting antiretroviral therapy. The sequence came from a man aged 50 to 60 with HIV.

DNA for the CDR3: TGCGCCAGCAGCCAGGAGTTCGGGACAGGATTTTACGAGCAGTACTTC. As protein: CASSQEFGTGFYEQYF. The gene calls are TRBV4-3 and TRBJ2-7, with TRBD1 matching 8 bases. Per germline, CDR1 LGHNA and CDR2 YSLEER. V lost 3 bases, J lost 4 bases, and 11 bases stayed unmatched. The CDR3 has 16 residues.